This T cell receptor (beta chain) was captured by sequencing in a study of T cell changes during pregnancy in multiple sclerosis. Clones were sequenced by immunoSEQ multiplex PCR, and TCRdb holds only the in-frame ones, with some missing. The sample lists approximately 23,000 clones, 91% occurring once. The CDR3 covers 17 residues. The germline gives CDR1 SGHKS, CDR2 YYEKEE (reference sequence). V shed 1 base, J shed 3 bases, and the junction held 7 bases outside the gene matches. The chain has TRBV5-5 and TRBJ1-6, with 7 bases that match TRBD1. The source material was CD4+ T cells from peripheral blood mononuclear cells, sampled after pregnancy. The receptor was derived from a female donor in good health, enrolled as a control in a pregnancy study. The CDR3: CASSLHPGQLYNSPLHF. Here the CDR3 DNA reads TGTGCCAGCAGCTTGCACCCGGGACAGCTCTATAATTCACCCCTCCACTTT.